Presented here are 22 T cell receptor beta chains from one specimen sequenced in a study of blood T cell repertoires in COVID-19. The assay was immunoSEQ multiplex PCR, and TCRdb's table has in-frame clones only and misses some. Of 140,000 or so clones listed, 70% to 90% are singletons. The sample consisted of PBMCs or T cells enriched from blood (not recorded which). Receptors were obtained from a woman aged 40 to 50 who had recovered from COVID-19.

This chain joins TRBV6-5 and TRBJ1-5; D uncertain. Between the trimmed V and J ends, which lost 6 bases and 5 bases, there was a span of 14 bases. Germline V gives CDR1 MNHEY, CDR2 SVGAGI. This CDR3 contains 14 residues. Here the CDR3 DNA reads TGTGCCAGCAGGATAAAAATTGCAGATCAGCCCCAGCATTTT. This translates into CASRIKIADQPQHF.

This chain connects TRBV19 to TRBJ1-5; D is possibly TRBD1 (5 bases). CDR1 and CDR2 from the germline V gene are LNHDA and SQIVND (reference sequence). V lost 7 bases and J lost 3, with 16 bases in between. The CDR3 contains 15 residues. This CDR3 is CASTTYQGYNQPQHF. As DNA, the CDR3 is TGTGCCAGTACCACCTACCAGGGCTACAATCAGCCCCAGCATTTT.

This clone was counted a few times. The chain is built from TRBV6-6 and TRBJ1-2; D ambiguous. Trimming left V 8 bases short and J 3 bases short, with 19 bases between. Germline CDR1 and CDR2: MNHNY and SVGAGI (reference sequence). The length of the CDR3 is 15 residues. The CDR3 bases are TGTGCCAGCCGTACCGGGATTGAGACCCACTATGGCTACACCTTC. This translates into CASRTGIETHYGYTF.

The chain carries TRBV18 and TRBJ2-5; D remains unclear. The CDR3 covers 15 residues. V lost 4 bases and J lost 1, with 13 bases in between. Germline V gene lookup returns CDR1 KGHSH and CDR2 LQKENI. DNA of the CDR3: TGTGCCAGCTCACTCGCGGCCCCACCCCAAGAGACCCAGTACTTC. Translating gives CASSLAAPPQETQYF.

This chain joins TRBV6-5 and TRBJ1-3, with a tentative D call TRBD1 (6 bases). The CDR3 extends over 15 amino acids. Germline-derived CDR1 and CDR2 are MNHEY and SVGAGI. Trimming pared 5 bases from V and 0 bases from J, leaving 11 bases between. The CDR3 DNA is TGTGCCAGCAGTAGACAGGATCACTCTGGAAACACCATATATTTT. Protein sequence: CASSRQDHSGNTIYF.

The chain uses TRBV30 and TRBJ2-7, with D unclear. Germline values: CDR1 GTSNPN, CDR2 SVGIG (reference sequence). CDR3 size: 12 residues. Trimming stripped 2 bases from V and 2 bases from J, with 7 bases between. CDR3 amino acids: CAWSLSTYEQYF. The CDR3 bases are TGTGCCTGGAGTCTGAGCACCTACGAGCAGTACTTC.

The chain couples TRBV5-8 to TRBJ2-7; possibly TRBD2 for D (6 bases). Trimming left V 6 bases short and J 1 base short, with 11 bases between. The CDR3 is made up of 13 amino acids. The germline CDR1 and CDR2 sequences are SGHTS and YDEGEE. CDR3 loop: CASTPGGSYEQYF. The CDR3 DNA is TGTGCCAGCACCCCAGGAGGGTCCTACGAGCAGTACTTC.

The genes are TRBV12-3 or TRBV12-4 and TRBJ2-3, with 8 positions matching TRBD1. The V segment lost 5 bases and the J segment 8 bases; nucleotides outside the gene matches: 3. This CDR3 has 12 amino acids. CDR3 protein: CASSPDRGTQYF. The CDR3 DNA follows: TGTGCCAGCAGTCCAGACAGGGGTACGCAGTATTTT.

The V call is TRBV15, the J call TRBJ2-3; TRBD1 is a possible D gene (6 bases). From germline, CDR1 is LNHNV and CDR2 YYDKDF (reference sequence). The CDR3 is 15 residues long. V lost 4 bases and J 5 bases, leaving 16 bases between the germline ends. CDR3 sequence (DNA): TGTGCCACCAGCATGGCCAGGGGTACAGTAGATACGCAGTATTTT. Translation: CATSMARGTVDTQYF.

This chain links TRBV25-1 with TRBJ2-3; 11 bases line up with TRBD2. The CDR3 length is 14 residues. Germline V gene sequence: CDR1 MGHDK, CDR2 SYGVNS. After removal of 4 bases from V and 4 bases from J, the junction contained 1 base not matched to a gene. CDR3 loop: CASSGLAGPDTQYF. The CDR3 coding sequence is TGTGCCAGCAGTGGACTAGCGGGGCCAGATACGCAGTATTTT.

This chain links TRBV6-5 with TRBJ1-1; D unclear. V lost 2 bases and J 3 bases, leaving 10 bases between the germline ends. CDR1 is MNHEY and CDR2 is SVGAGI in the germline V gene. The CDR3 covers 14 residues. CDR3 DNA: TGTGCCAGCAGTTACCGAGGGTCGGACACTGAAGCTTTCTTT. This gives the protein CASSYRGSDTEAFF.

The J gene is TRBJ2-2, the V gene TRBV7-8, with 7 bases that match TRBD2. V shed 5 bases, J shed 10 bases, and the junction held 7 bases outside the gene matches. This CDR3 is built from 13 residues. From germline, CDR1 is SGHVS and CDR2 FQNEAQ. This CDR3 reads CASSALLAQELFF. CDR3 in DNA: TGTGCCAGCAGCGCCTTACTAGCGCAGGAGCTGTTTTTT.

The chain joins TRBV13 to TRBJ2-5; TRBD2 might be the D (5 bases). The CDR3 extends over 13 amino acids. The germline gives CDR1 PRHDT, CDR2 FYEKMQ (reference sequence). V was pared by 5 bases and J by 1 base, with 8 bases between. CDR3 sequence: CASSLGAQETQYF. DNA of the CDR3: TGTGCCAGCAGCCTGGGAGCCCAAGAGACCCAGTACTTC.

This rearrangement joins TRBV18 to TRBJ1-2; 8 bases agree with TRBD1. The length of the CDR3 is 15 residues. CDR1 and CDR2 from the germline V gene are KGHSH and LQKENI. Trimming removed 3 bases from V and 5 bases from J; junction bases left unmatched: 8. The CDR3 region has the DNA TGTGCCAGCTCACCGACAGGGGACTCCTCATATGGCTACACCTTC. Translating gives CASSPTGDSSYGYTF.

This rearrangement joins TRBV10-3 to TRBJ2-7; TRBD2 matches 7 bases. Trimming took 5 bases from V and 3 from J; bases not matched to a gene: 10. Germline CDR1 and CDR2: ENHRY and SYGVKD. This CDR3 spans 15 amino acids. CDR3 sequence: CAISSSSGGNYEQYF. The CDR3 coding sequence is TGTGCCATCAGTAGCTCTAGCGGAGGCAACTACGAGCAGTACTTC.

CDR3 in DNA: TGTGCCAGCAGTTACCACCAGGGAAACCAAGAGACCCAGTACTTC. Its protein product is CASSYHQGNQETQYF. The V call is TRBV6-5, the J call TRBJ2-5; a weak D match, TRBD1 (5 bases). The CDR3 sequence is 15 residues long. Between the trimmed V and J ends, which lost 2 bases and 0 bases, there was a span of 10 bases. Germline lookup yields CDR1 MNHEY and CDR2 SVGAGI.

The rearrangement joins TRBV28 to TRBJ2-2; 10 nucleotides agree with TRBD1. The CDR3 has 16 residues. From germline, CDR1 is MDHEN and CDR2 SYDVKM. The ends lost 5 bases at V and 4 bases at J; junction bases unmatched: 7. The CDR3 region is CASSGYWTGGTGELFF. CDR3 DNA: TGTGCCAGCAGTGGATACTGGACAGGGGGCACCGGGGAGCTGTTTTTT.

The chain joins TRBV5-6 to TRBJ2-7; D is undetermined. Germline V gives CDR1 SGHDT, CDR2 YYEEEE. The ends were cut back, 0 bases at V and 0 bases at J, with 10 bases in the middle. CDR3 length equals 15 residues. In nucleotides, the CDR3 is TGTGCCAGCAGCTTGGGCCATCTTAGCTCCTACGAGCAGTACTTC. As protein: CASSLGHLSSYEQYF.

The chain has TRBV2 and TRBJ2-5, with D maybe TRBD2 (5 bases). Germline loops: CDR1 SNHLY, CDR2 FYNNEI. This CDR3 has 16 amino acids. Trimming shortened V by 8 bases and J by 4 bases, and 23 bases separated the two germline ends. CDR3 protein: CASYALNRAEGETQYF. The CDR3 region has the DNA TGTGCCAGCTACGCCCTTAATCGGGCCGAGGGAGAGACCCAGTACTTC.

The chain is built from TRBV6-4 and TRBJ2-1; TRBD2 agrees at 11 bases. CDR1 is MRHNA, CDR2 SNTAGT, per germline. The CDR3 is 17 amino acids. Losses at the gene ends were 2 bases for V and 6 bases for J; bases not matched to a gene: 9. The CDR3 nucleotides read TGTGCCAGCAGTGACCGTAGCGGGAGGGCCAGGGGCAATGAGCAGTTCTTC. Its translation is CASSDRSGRARGNEQFF.

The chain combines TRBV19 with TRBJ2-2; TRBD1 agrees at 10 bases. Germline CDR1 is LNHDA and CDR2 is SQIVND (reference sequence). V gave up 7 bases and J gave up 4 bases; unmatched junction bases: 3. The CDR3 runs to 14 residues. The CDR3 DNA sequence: TGTGCCAGTAAGGGACAGGGGATCACCGGGGAGCTGTTTTTT. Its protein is CASKGQGITGELFF.

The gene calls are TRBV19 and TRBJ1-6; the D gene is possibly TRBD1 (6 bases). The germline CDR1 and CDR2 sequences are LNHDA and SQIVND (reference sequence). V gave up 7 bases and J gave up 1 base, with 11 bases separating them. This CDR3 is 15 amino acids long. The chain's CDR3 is CASTTGRSYNSPLHF. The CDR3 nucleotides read TGTGCCAGTACTACAGGGAGATCCTATAATTCACCCCTCCACTTT.